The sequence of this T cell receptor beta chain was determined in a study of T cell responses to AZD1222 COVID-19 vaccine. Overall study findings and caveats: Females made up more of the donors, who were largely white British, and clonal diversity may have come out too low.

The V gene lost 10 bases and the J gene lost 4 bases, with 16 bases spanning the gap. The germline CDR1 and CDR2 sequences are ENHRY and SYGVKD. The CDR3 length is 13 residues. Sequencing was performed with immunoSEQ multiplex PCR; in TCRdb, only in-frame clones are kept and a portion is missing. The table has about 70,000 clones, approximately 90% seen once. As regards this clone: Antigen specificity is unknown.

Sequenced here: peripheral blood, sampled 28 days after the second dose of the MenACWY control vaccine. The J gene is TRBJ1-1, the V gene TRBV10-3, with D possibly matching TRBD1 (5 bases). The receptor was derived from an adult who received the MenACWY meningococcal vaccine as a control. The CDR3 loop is CATSEGWATEAFF. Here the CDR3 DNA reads TGTGCCACTAGCGAGGGGTGGGCCACTGAAGCTTTCTTT.